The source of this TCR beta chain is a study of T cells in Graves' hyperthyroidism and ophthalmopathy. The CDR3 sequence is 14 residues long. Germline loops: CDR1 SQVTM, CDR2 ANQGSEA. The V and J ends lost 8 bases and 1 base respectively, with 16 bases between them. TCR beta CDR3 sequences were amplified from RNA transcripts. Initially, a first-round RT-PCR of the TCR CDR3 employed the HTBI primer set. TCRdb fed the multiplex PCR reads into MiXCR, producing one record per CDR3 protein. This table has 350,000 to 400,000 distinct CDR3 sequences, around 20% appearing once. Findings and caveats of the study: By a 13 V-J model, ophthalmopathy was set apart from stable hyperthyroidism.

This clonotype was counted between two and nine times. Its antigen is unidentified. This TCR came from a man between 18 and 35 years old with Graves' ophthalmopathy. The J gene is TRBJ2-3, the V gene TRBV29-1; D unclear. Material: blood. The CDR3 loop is CSSDEHPGTDTQYF. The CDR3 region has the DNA TGCAGCTCCGACGAACACCCAGGCACAGATACGCAGTATTTT.